This T cell receptor (beta chain) was identified in a study of a mutant IDH1 vaccine in newly diagnosed glioma. Study in general: Beginning 4-6 weeks after radiotherapy alone, or with temozolomide cycles, vaccination took place. Patients under treatment included about 60% males and around 38% females and had a mean age of around 40 years.

As concerns this clone: Its antigen is unknown.

The CDR3 runs 17 residues. CDR1 GTSNPN and CDR2 SVGIG come from the germline V gene (reference sequence). The ends were cut back, 3 bases at V and 0 bases at J, with 18 bases in the middle. Points from the study as a whole: Pseudoprogression looked unconnected to shifts in top peripheral T cell clonotypes.

Profiling relied on immunoSEQ multiplex PCR, and the TCRdb table lists in-frame clones only, not all of them. This table has approximately 50,000 clones, over 60% appearing once. Time point reported: week 47, end of study. Doses comprised 300 ug of mutant IDH1 20-mer peptide each, plus topical imiquimod. The donor cohort comprised cases of new WHO grade 3 or 4 IDH1-mutant, ATRX-lost astrocytoma. J is TRBJ2-1 and V is TRBV30, with D possibly matching TRBD1 (5 bases). This clonotype was obtained from a middle-aged woman with glioma. Some clones in this sample may be carry-over from other donors' samples. The material was PBMCs, obtained from a glioma patient whose treatment included an IDH1 peptide vaccine. The CDR3 DNA follows: TGTGCCTGGAGGCAAAGGGTAGGGGCCAACTCCTACAATGAGCAGTTCTTC. Encoded protein: CAWRQRVGANSYNEQFF.